Each of the 32 T cell receptor beta chains below was sequenced from the same sample in a study of blood T cell repertoires in COVID-19. Using immunoSEQ multiplex PCR, the repertoire was profiled, and TCRdb retains in-frame clones only, with some absent. The data hold 200,000 to 250,000 clones, with roughly nine tenths observed a single time. Sequencing was done on a sample of peripheral blood. The receptor set was obtained from a woman aged 45-60 years with COVID-19, enrolled during active disease.

V gene TRBV5-4 combines with J gene TRBJ2-7; 13 bases match TRBD2. The CDR3 covers 15 residues. V gave up 3 bases and J gave up 3 bases; unmatched junction bases: 3. Germline-derived CDR1 and CDR2 are SGHNT and YYREEE (reference sequence). The CDR3 coding sequence is TGTGCCAGCAGCTGGGGGACTAGCGGGGTCTACGAGCAGTACTTC. This encodes CASSWGTSGVYEQYF.

This clone has a single count. The V and J genes are TRBV4-1 and TRBJ1-6, with no clear D. Germline CDR1 MGHRA, CDR2 YSYEKL. This CDR3 region has 16 residues. Trimming pared 3 bases from V and 6 bases from J, leaving 15 bases between. Here the CDR3 DNA reads TGCGCCAGCAGCCAGCTTGCGTCGCGCCCTAATTCACCCCTCCACTTT. It encodes CASSQLASRPNSPLHF.

The sample holds one count of this clone. J is TRBJ1-3 and V is TRBV3-1 (or the pseudogene TRBV3-2); D ambiguous. Looked up from germline, CDR1 is LGHDT and CDR2 is YNNKEL (reference sequence). The V and J ends lost 6 bases and 0 bases respectively, with 12 bases between them. The CDR3 length is 15 residues. CDR3 sequence reads: CASSNYQSSGNTIYF. The CDR3 region has the DNA TGTGCCAGCAGTAATTATCAGTCCTCTGGAAACACCATATATTTT.

V usage is TRBV6-5 and J usage is TRBJ1-5; 7 positions match TRBD1. CDR3 size: 15 residues. Unmatched junction bases numbered 4, after V lost 5 bases and J lost 0 bases. Germline values: CDR1 MNHEY, CDR2 SVGAGI. CDR3 in amino acids: CASSQGTDSNQPQHF. CDR3 DNA: TGTGCCAGCAGTCAGGGGACAGATAGCAATCAGCCCCAGCATTTT.

This clone turned up a few times. The chain couples TRBV10-3 to TRBJ1-6; the match to TRBD1 covers 9 bases. Germline values: CDR1 ENHRY, CDR2 SYGVKD. V shed 2 bases, J shed 9 bases, and the junction held 2 bases outside the gene matches. This CDR3 is built from 14 residues. As DNA, the CDR3 is TGTGCCATCAGTGAGCCGACAGGGGGTTCACCCCTCCACTTT. Its translation: CAISEPTGGSPLHF.

The chain has TRBV18 and TRBJ1-2, with D perhaps matching TRBD1 (6 bases). CDR1 KGHSH and CDR2 LQKENI come from the germline V gene. The CDR3 contains 17 residues. Trimming pared 2 bases from V and 4 bases from J, leaving 20 bases between. The CDR3 bases are TGTGCCAGCTCACCAGGGGCCGCAGGGGACATTGCCTATGGCTACACCTTC. Translating gives CASSPGAAGDIAYGYTF.

The chain combines TRBV5-1 with TRBJ1-1, with a tentative D call TRBD1 (5 bases). This CDR3 spans 14 amino acids. Germline CDR1 reads SGHRS; CDR2 reads YFSETQ. V lost 4 bases and J lost 0, with 10 bases in between. This CDR3 reads CASSPGGLNTEAFF. Here the CDR3 DNA reads TGCGCCAGCAGCCCGGGGGGATTGAACACTGAAGCTTTCTTT.

The V and J genes are TRBV28 and TRBJ2-3; 14 bases are a match to TRBD2. V trimming: 5 bases; J trimming: 1 base; junction bases outside the gene matches: 8. Germline CDR1 and CDR2: MDHEN and SYDVKM. The CDR3 has 18 residues. CDR3 protein: CASSLTPGLAGGTDTQYF. CDR3 nucleotides: TGTGCCAGCAGTCTCACGCCGGGACTAGCGGGGGGCACAGATACGCAGTATTTT.

This chain connects TRBV7-8 to TRBJ1-2, with no clear D. CDR3 length equals 15 residues. Per the germline V gene, CDR1 is SGHVS and CDR2 is FQNEAQ. V dropped 1 base and J dropped 1 base, with 10 bases sitting between them. The CDR3 DNA reads TGTGCCAGCAGCTTAGAGAGAGGCAGTAACTATGGCTACACCTTC. Its translation: CASSLERGSNYGYTF.

This clone appeared a few times. The gene calls are TRBV11-2 and TRBJ2-2, with TRBD2 identical over 8 bases. CDR1 and CDR2 from the germline V gene are SGHAT and FQNNGV. With V trimmed by 3 bases and J by 0 bases, 3 bases remained unmatched. The CDR3 is 16 residues long. CDR3 nucleotide sequence: TGTGCCAGCAGCTTCCGGGGGGGGACGAACACCGGGGAGCTGTTTTTT. Translated, it gives CASSFRGGTNTGELFF.

V usage is TRBV5-4 and J usage is TRBJ2-1, with 8 bases that match TRBD1. Germline loops: CDR1 SGHNT, CDR2 YYREEE (reference sequence). Trimming took 3 bases from V and 14 from J; bases not matched to a gene: 16. The CDR3 is 15 residues long. CDR3 amino acids: CASSSEPYGQGPEFF. CDR3 nucleotide sequence: TGTGCCAGCAGCTCCGAGCCCTATGGACAGGGTCCGGAGTTCTTC.

The rearrangement uses TRBV19 and TRBJ1-5, with TRBD1 as a possible D gene (6 bases). Trimming shortened V by 7 bases and J by 1 base, and 17 bases separated the two germline ends. Germline V gene lookup returns CDR1 LNHDA and CDR2 SQIVND (reference sequence). The CDR3 totals 16 residues. The CDR3 loop reads CASTARGSGSNQPQHF. Here the CDR3 DNA reads TGTGCCAGTACCGCCAGGGGCTCGGGGAGCAATCAGCCCCAGCATTTT.

This chain's CDR3 is CASKEEGGRSIYGYTF. The CDR3 region has the DNA TGTGCCAGCAAAGAGGAGGGAGGGCGAAGTATCTATGGCTACACCTTC. V and J are TRBV28 and TRBJ1-2; D unclear. Trimming removed 7 bases at V and 4 bases at J, with 22 bases between. The germline V gene has CDR1 MDHEN and CDR2 SYDVKM. The CDR3 consists of 16 residues.

As DNA, the CDR3 is TGCGCCAGCAGCTTGTCTCTAGCCGTGGACGAGCAGTTCTTC. It yields the protein CASSLSLAVDEQFF. The J gene is TRBJ2-1, the V gene TRBV5-1; weak D call: TRBD2 (5 bases). Between the trimmed V and J ends, which lost 1 base and 10 bases, there was a span of 15 bases. Germline V CDR1 and CDR2: SGHRS, YFSETQ. CDR3 length: 14 residues.

In this sample, this clone turned up a few times. This chain joins TRBV11-3 and TRBJ1-6; no clear D. This CDR3 spans 14 amino acids. Germline CDR1 is SGHNT and CDR2 is YENEEA. Trimming shortened V by 6 bases and J by 2 bases, and 8 bases separated the two germline ends. CDR3 bases: TGTGCCAGCAGTAGAGAACCCTATAATTCACCCCTCCACTTT. Translated, it gives CASSREPYNSPLHF. Full variable domain (remainder filled in from reference TRBV11-3 and TRBJ1-6): EAGVVQSPRYKIIEKKQPVAFWCNPISGHNTLYWYLQNLGQGPELLIRYENEEAVDDSQLPKDRFSAERLKGVDSTLKIQPAELGDSAVYLCASSREPYNSPLHFGNGTRLTVT.

V gene TRBV28 combines with J gene TRBJ2-3, with D uncertain. V lost 7 bases to trimming and J lost 2 bases, with 13 bases between them. The germline V gene encodes CDR1 MDHEN and CDR2 SYDVKM. The CDR3 length is 14 residues. The CDR3, as DNA: TGTGCCAGCACCCCACCAGACAACACAGATACGCAGTATTTT. This gives the protein CASTPPDNTDTQYF.

This chain links TRBV2 with TRBJ2-3; D may be TRBD2 (5 bases). V was clipped by 7 bases and J by 3 bases, with 11 bases between them. The CDR3 extends over 13 amino acids. CDR1 SNHLY and CDR2 FYNNEI come from the germline V gene. DNA of the CDR3: TGTGCCAGCACGGACTGGTTTACAGATACGCAGTATTTT. It codes for CASTDWFTDTQYF.

Here the CDR3 reads CASSSPPGGGPYNEQFF. As DNA, the CDR3 is TGTGCCAGTAGTAGCCCACCTGGCGGGGGACCCTACAATGAGCAGTTCTTC. V usage is TRBV19 and J usage is TRBJ2-1; 7 nucleotides align to TRBD2. The CDR3 totals 17 residues. With 4 bases clipped from V and 2 bases from J, the junction kept 11 bases outside the gene matches. CDR1 and CDR2 from the germline V gene are LNHDA and SQIVND (reference sequence).

The rearrangement uses TRBV20-1 and TRBJ1-2; D perhaps matches TRBD1 (6 bases). Germline lookup yields CDR1 DFQATT and CDR2 SNEGSKA (reference sequence). V was clipped by 3 bases and J by 1 base, with 12 bases between them. This CDR3 region has 14 residues. DNA for the CDR3: TGCAGTGCTAGTGGACAGACCCTTAACTATGGCTACACCTTC. This codes for CSASGQTLNYGYTF.

V usage is TRBV24-1 and J usage is TRBJ1-5; tentatively, D is TRBD1 (6 bases). In germline, CDR1 is KGHDR, CDR2 SFDVKD. The CDR3 runs 14 residues. The V end was cut by 0 bases, the J end by 9 bases, with 11 bases between. The DNA of the CDR3 is TGTGCCACCAGTGATTTGGGGGGCCTAGGGCCCCAGCATTTT. Translation: CATSDLGGLGPQHF.

The V and J genes are TRBV27 and TRBJ2-3; D perhaps matches TRBD2 (5 bases). Germline CDR1 and CDR2: MNHEY and SMNVEV (reference sequence). Trimming took off 3 bases at V and 6 bases at J, with 13 bases between the two ends. The CDR3 is 14 amino acids. The CDR3 DNA sequence: TGTGCCAGCAGTTTTCTGTCCCCGGGGGATACGCAGTATTTT. Amino acid sequence: CASSFLSPGDTQYF.

The sample holds a few counts of this clone. The chain recombines TRBV28 with TRBJ2-3; 8 nucleotides line up with TRBD2. V lost 3 bases, J lost 2 bases, and 13 bases stayed unmatched. Germline V gene data show CDR1 as MDHEN and CDR2 as SYDVKM. This CDR3 is 18 amino acids long. The CDR3 coding sequence is TGTGCCAGCAGTTTTAGCCCGGGACTAGGAACCCTCACAGATACGCAGTATTTT. This encodes CASSFSPGLGTLTDTQYF.

The chain uses TRBV4-1 and TRBJ1-6; D is ambiguous. Trimming removed 3 bases at V and 10 bases at J, with 19 bases between. From germline, CDR1 is MGHRA and CDR2 YSYEKL. The CDR3 extends over 16 amino acids. The CDR3 spells CASSQESALMVSPLHF. CDR3 nucleotides: TGCGCCAGCAGCCAGGAGTCAGCTCTAATGGTCTCACCCCTCCACTTT.

The chain carries TRBV6-5 and TRBJ1-4; no definite D call. CDR1 and CDR2 (germline): MNHEY, SVGAGI. This CDR3 has 13 amino acids. Trimming shortened V by 8 bases and J by 8 bases, and 15 bases separated the two germline ends. CDR3 in amino acids: CASAWAGGEKLFF. CDR3 nucleotide sequence: TGTGCCAGCGCGTGGGCAGGAGGGGAAAAACTGTTTTTT.

V usage is TRBV6-1 and J usage is TRBJ1-3; 7 bases are shared with TRBD1. Germline V gives CDR1 MNHNS, CDR2 SASEGT. The CDR3 covers 16 residues. J was trimmed by 2 bases and V by 2 bases; bases with no gene match: 6. DNA for the CDR3: TGTGCCAGCAGTGAAAGTGACAGGGTGCCTGGAAACACCATATATTTT. Translation: CASSESDRVPGNTIYF.

This chain joins TRBV5-5 and TRBJ1-5, with TRBD1 matching 8 bases. Germline assignment: CDR1 SGHKS and CDR2 YYEKEE (reference sequence). The junction had 6 bases not matched to a gene; V was cut back by 1 base and J by 6 bases. The length of the CDR3 is 15 residues. The DNA of the CDR3 is TGTGCCAGCAGCTTGTGGCAGGGGGCAGGTCAGCCCCAGCATTTT. Its translation is CASSLWQGAGQPQHF. Full variable domain (missing parts from reference TRBV5-5 and TRBJ1-5): DAGVTQSPTHLIKTRGQQVTLRCSPISGHKSVSWYQQVLGQGPQFIFQYYEKEERGRGNFPDRFSARQFPNYSSELNVNALLLGDSALYLCASSLWQGAGQPQHFGDGTRLSIL.

CDR3 amino acids: CASSSGHANTGELFF. The CDR3 nucleotides are TGTGCCAGCAGTTCGGGACACGCGAACACCGGGGAGCTGTTTTTT. V and J are TRBV5-4 and TRBJ2-2; D may be TRBD1 (6 bases). CDR3 size: 15 residues. The germline V gene has CDR1 SGHNT and CDR2 YYREEE (reference sequence). With 5 bases removed from V and 0 bases from J, the gap between germline ends came to 11 bases. The variable domain in full, completed from reference TRBV5-4 and TRBJ2-2, reads ETGVTQSPTHLIKTRGQQVTLRCSSQSGHNTVSWYQQALGQGPQFIFQYYREEENGRGNFPPRFSGLQFPNYSSELNVNALELDDSALYLCASSSGHANTGELFFGEGSRLTVL.

CDR3 loop: CASSLPPAGANVLTF. CDR3 sequence (DNA): TGTGCCAGCAGCTTACCTCCAGCTGGGGCCAACGTCCTGACTTTC. The chain employs TRBV7-8 and TRBJ2-6; D unclear. Germline V gene lookup returns CDR1 SGHVS and CDR2 FQNEAQ. V lost 2 bases and J 2 bases, leaving 7 bases between the germline ends. This CDR3 has 15 amino acids.

This chain uses TRBV19 with TRBJ2-7; 9 bases agree with TRBD2. The CDR3 has 15 residues. CDR1 is LNHDA and CDR2 is SQIVND in the germline V gene (reference sequence). Trimming took 6 bases from V and 3 from J; bases not matched to a gene: 9. The CDR3 nucleotides read TGTGCCAGTAGCCCCAGACTAGCGGCGCTCTACGAGCAGTACGTC. It is translated as CASSPRLAALYEQYV.

This clone was recorded only once. The chain employs TRBV29-1 and TRBJ1-2; D is unclear. The germline V gene encodes CDR1 SQVTM and CDR2 ANQGSEA. This CDR3 contains 13 residues. Trimming removed 5 bases from V and 2 bases from J, with 12 bases in between. The CDR3 coding sequence is TGCAGCGTTAGGGAGGGCTTAAACTATGGCTACACCTTC. Translation gives CSVREGLNYGYTF.

Notes on this clone: A much bigger clone sits one base away, suggesting this may be a read error. The chain couples TRBV7-3 to TRBJ2-1; D remains ambiguous. Germline V gene sequence: CDR1 SGHTA, CDR2 FQGTGA. V gave up 6 bases and J gave up 0 bases, with 6 bases separating them. The CDR3 is 13 amino acids. The CDR3 sequence: CASRASSYNEQFF. Written as DNA, the CDR3 is TGTGCCAGCAGGGCCAGCTCCTACAATGAGCAGTTCTTC.

The chain joins TRBV19 to TRBJ2-7; no definite D call. V lost 9 bases to trimming and J lost 3 bases, with 33 bases between them. This CDR3 spans 19 amino acids. Germline V lookup: CDR1 LNHDA, CDR2 SQIVND (reference sequence). The CDR3 DNA reads TGTGCCAGACCCCCAAGCGTCGTATCACCAACCTCTTCTTTCTACGAGCAGTACGTC. As protein: CARPPSVVSPTSSFYEQYV.